The clone carrying this T cell receptor (beta chain) was counted a single time. Germline CDR1 reads LNHDA; CDR2 reads SQIVND (reference sequence). The CDR3 extends over 12 amino acids. Deletions cut 10 bases from V and 0 bases from J, with 9 bases between. This entry comes from a study of cytomegalovirus exposure and HLA in healthy donors. PCR involved 60 Vbeta and 13 Jbeta primers. The data were produced by immunoSEQ multiplex PCR, yet TCRdb's version contains in-frame clones alone and is incomplete. In the table there are about 120,000 clones, around 77% of which are singletons. The gene calls are TRBV19 and TRBJ1-1; unclear D gene. The sequence came from a woman aged 25 to 39 in good health and CMV-seropositive. The sequencing sample was made of PBMCs. The CDR3 reads CAISSMNTEAFF. DNA of the CDR3: TGTGCCATTTCCAGTATGAACACTGAAGCTTTCTTT.